The entry that follows covers one T cell receptor (beta chain) sequence. Germline CDR1 is SGHDT and CDR2 is YYEEEE. The CDR3 covers 14 residues. Trimming removed 0 bases from V and 3 bases from J; junction bases left unmatched: 1. The record originates from a study of T cell changes during pregnancy in multiple sclerosis. Using immunoSEQ multiplex PCR, the repertoire was profiled, and TCRdb retains in-frame clones only, with some absent. This table has 100,000 or so clones, 92% appearing once. The material was peripheral blood, obtained after pregnancy. This sequence was found in a female donor with multiple sclerosis, enrolled in a pregnancy study. The genes are TRBV5-6 and TRBJ2-5; 8 bases align to TRBD2. CDR3 region: CASSLAGREETQYF. The CDR3 DNA is TGTGCCAGCAGCTTGGCCGGGAGGGAAGAGACCCAGTACTTC.